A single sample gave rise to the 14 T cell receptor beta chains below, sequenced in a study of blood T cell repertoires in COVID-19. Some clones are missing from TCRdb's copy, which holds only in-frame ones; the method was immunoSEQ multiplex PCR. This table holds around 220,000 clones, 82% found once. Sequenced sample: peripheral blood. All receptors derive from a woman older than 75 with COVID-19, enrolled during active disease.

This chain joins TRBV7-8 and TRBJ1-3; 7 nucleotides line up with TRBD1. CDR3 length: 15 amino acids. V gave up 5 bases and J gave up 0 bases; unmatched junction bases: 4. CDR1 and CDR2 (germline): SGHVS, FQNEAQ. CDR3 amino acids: CASSLQGSSGNTIYF. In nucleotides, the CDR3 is TGTGCCAGCAGCCTACAGGGGAGCTCTGGAAACACCATATATTTT. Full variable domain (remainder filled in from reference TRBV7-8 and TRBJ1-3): GAGVSQSPRYKVAKRGQDVALRCDPISGHVSLFWYQQALGQGPEFLTYFQNEAQLDKSGLPSDRFFAERPEGSVSTLKIQRTQQEDSAVYLCASSLQGSSGNTIYFGEGSWLTVV.

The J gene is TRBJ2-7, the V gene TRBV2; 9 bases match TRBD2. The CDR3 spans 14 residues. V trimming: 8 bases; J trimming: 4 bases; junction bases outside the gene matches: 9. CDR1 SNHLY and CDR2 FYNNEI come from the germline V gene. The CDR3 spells CASQGGRAWYEQYF. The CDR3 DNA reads TGTGCCAGCCAGGGCGGGAGGGCCTGGTACGAGCAGTACTTC.

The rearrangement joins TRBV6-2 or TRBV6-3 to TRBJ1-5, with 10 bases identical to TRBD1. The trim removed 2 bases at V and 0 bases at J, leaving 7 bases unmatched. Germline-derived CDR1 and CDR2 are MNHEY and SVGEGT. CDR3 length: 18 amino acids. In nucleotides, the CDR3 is TGTGCCAGCAGTTACACGACAGGGGGCCCGTATAGCAATCAGCCCCAGCATTTT. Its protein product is CASSYTTGGPYSNQPQHF.

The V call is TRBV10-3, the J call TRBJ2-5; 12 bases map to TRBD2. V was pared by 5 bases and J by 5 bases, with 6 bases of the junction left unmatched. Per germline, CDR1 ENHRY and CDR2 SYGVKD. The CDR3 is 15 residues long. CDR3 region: CAISSSGGEVETQYF. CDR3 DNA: TGTGCCATCAGTTCTAGCGGGGGGGAGGTGGAGACCCAGTACTTC.

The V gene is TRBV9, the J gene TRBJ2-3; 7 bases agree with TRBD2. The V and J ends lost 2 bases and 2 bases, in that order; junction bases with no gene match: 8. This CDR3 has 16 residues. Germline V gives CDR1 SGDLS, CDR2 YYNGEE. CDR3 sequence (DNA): TGTGCCAGCAGCGTTTCCAGCGGGGCTTTCACAGATACGCAGTATTTT. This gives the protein CASSVSSGAFTDTQYF.

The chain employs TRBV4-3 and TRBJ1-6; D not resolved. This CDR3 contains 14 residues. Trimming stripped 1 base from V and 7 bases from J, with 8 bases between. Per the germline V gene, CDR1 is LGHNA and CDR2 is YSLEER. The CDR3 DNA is TGCGCCAGCAGCCAAGCGTTCCTCAATTCACCCCTCCACTTT. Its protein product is CASSQAFLNSPLHF.

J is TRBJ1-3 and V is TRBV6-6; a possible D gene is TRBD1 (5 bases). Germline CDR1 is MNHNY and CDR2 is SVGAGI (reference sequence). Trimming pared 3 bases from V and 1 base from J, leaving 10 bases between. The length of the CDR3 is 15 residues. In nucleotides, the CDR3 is TGTGCCAGCAGTTATCAGGGAAGGTCTGGAAACACCATATATTTT. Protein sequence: CASSYQGRSGNTIYF.

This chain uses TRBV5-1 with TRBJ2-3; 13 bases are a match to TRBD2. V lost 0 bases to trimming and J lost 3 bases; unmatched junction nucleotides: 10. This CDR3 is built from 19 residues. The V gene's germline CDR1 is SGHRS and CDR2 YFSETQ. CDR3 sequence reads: CASSLEGTSGMLRTDTQYF. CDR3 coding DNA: TGCGCCAGCAGCTTGGAGGGGACTAGCGGGATGTTGAGGACAGATACGCAGTATTTT.

In nucleotides, the CDR3 is TGCGCCAGCAGCCCCCGCGGGACAGGGGGCATGGACACCATATATTTT. Translated, it gives CASSPRGTGGMDTIYF. The V gene is TRBV5-1, the J gene TRBJ1-3; 12 positions agree with TRBD1. V gave up 4 bases and J gave up 8 bases; unmatched junction bases: 10. Per the germline V gene, CDR1 is SGHRS and CDR2 is YFSETQ. CDR3 length equals 16 residues.

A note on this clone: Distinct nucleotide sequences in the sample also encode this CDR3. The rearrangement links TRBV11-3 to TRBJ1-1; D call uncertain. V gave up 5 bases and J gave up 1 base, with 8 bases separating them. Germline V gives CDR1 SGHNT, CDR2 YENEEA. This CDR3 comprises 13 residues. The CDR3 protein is CASSLGENTEAFF. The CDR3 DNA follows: TGTGCCAGCAGCCTAGGAGAGAACACTGAAGCTTTCTTT. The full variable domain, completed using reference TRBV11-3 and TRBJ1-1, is EAGVVQSPRYKIIEKKQPVAFWCNPISGHNTLYWYLQNLGQGPELLIRYENEEAVDDSQLPKDRFSAERLKGVDSTLKIQPAELGDSAVYLCASSLGENTEAFFGQGTRLTVV.

The CDR3: CASRPSEGLGYGYTF. The CDR3 nucleotides are TGTGCCAGTAGACCAAGCGAGGGCTTAGGTTATGGCTACACCTTC. The chain is built from TRBV19 and TRBJ1-2; D is unresolved. This CDR3 has 15 amino acids. CDR1 LNHDA and CDR2 SQIVND come from the germline V gene (reference sequence). Trimming cost V 6 bases and J 5 bases, with 19 bases left between them.

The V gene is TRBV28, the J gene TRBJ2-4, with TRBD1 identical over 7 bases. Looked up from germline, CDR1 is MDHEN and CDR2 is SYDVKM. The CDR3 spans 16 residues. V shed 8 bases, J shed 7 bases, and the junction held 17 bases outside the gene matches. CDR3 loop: CASSRGQVLGRNIQYF. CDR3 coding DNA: TGTGCCAGCTCCCGCGGACAGGTCTTAGGTAGGAACATTCAGTACTTC.

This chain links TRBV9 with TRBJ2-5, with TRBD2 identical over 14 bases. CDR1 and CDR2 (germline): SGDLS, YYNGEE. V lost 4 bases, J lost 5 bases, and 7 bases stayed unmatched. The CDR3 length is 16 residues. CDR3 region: CASSPGLAGGGETQYF. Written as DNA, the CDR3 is TGTGCCAGCAGCCCAGGACTAGCGGGAGGCGGGGAGACCCAGTACTTC. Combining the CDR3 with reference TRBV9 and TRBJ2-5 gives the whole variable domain DSGVTQTPKHLITATGQRVTLRCSPRSGDLSVYWYQQSLDQGLQFLIQYYNGEERAKGNILERFSAQQFPDLHSELNLSSLELGDSALYFCASSPGLAGGGETQYFGPGTRLLVL.

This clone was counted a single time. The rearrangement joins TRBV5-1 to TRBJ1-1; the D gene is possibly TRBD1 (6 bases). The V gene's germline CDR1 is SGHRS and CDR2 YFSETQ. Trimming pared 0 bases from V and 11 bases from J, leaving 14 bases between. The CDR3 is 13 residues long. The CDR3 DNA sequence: TGCGCCAGCAGCTTGGTAGGACAGAGTTCGGCTTTCTTT. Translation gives CASSLVGQSSAFF.